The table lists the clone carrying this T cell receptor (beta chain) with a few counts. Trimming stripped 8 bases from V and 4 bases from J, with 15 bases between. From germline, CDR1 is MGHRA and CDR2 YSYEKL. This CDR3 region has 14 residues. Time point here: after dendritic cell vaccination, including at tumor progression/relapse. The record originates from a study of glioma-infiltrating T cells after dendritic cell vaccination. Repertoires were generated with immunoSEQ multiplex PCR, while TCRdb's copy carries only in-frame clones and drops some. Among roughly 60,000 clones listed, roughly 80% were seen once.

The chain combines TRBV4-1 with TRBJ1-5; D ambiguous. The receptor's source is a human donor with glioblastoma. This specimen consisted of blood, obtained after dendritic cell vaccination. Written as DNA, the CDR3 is TGCGCCAGCGGAGATAAGACTACGAATCAGCCCCAGCATTTT. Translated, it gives CASGDKTTNQPQHF.